These 4 T cell receptor beta chains came from one sample sequenced in a study of CD8+CD57+ T cells in acquired aplastic anemia. The use of genomic DNA as template underpinned the TCR beta VDJ and CDR3 profiling. TCRdb ran MiXCR on the reads and lists one entry per CDR3 protein. The sample lists hundreds of thousands of distinct CDR3 sequences, roughly half occurring once. Sequenced input: sorted CD4+, CD8+, or CD8+CD57+ T cells (not recorded which) from PBMCs. The source is a human donor with severe aplastic anemia or a healthy control (not recorded which).

The rearrangement links TRBV9 to TRBJ2-1; 13 bases are shared with TRBD2. This CDR3 spans 16 amino acids. The germline V gene has CDR1 SGDLS and CDR2 YYNGEE. The junction had 5 bases not matched to a gene; V was cut back by 4 bases and J by 4 bases. CDR3 nucleotides: TGTGCCAGCAGCTCCCCGGGACTAGCGGGATACAATGAGCAGTTCTTC. Its protein is CASSSPGLAGYNEQFF.

The gene calls are TRBV7-7 and TRBJ2-7; D not resolved. Germline V CDR1 and CDR2: SSHAT, FNYEAQ (reference sequence). The CDR3 is 13 residues long. The CDR3 loop reads CSISLGGSYEQYF. Written as DNA, the CDR3 is TGTTCCATCAGCTTAGGCGGATCCTACGAGCAGTACTTC.

Worth noting for this clonotype: One end of the junction does not line up with germline, which may come from a read error. This chain links TRBV20-1 with TRBJ1-2; no reliable D call. The CDR3 is 13 residues long. Germline assignment: CDR1 DFQATT and CDR2 SNEGSKA (reference sequence). CDR3 bases: TGCAGTGCTCGAGAGACACGAGGCTATGGCTACACCTTC. This sequence encodes CSARETRGYGYTF.

This clonotype occurred many times. The chain recombines TRBV20-1 with TRBJ2-3, with 11 nucleotides matching TRBD2. Trimming took 2 bases from V and 2 from J; bases not matched to a gene: 3. The germline CDR1 and CDR2 sequences are DFQATT and SNEGSKA (reference sequence). This CDR3 spans 15 amino acids. This CDR3 is CSARRLAGSTDTQYF. In DNA form, the CDR3 reads TGCAGTGCTAGACGACTAGCGGGGTCCACAGATACGCAGTATTTT.